Presented here are 18 T cell receptor beta chains from one specimen sequenced in a study of blood T cells in healthy people across ages. For the second PCR, which ran for about 6 to 12 cycles, a sample-barcoded 5' primer and a J-beta primer mix were used. In TCRdb, the 5' RACE reads were re-called with MiXCR into one record per CDR3 protein. The data hold more than 650,000 distinct CDR3 sequences, with about 20% observed a single time. Material for sequencing was blood. These receptors were obtained from a man in his 70s in good health.

This clonotype turned up a few times. The chain recombines TRBV28 with TRBJ2-7, with 7 bases lining up with TRBD1. The germline V gene has CDR1 MDHEN and CDR2 SYDVKM. This CDR3 has 15 amino acids. The V and J ends lost 4 bases and 4 bases, in that order; junction bases with no gene match: 10. The CDR3 reads CASSSPSGTAYEQYF. The DNA of the CDR3 is TGTGCCAGCAGTTCCCCCTCCGGGACAGCATACGAGCAGTACTTC.

This clonotype was seen more than once but under ten times. The chain has TRBV2 and TRBJ2-5; D unclear. The germline V gene encodes CDR1 SNHLY and CDR2 FYNNEI. The CDR3 loop spans 15 amino acids. V shed 2 bases and J shed 5 bases, with 15 bases lying between them. In DNA form, the CDR3 reads TGTGCCAGCAGTGAATCGCGGCTGGTTGGGGAGACCCAGTACTTC. It is translated as CASSESRLVGETQYF.

The V gene is TRBV24-1, the J gene TRBJ2-3, with 8 bases identical to TRBD2. The CDR3 has 14 amino acids. CDR1 KGHDR and CDR2 SFDVKD come from the germline V gene. V lost 4 bases to trimming and J lost 4 bases; unmatched junction nucleotides: 3. The CDR3 here is CATSDPGGADTQYF. In nucleotides, the CDR3 is TGTGCCACCAGTGACCCCGGGGGGGCAGATACGCAGTATTTT.

V is TRBV7-9 and J is TRBJ2-7; D is uncertain. The CDR3 covers 13 residues. Germline V gene data show CDR1 as SEHNR and CDR2 as FQNEAQ (reference sequence). V was cut by 8 bases and J by 6 bases, with 17 bases left in between. CDR3 region: CASRPTLTCEQYF. The CDR3 DNA sequence: TGTGCCAGCCGGCCGACCCTTACCTGCGAGCAGTACTTC.

The chain is built from TRBV7-2 and TRBJ1-6; D remains unclear. Trimming left V 1 base short and J 11 bases short, with 15 bases between. The germline V gene encodes CDR1 SGHTA and CDR2 FQGNSA. The CDR3 spans 15 residues. The CDR3 reads CASSLEAGYDAPLHF. As DNA, the CDR3 is TGTGCCAGCAGCTTAGAGGCGGGGTATGACGCACCCCTCCACTTT.

The sample holds a few counts of this clonotype. This sequence joins TRBV7-2 and TRBJ2-5; TRBD2 aligns across 7 bases. The J call may be faulty, since TRBJ2-1 better matches the DNA end. Germline CDR1 and CDR2: SGHTA and FQGNSA. The CDR3 totals 15 residues. CDR3 residues: CASSLVAGASNEQFF. Here the CDR3 DNA reads TGTGCCAGCAGCTTAGTTGCGGGAGCTAGCAATGAGCAGTTCTTC.

This clonotype came up a few times. The chain couples TRBV2 to TRBJ1-1; 7 nucleotides align to TRBD1. V shed 6 bases, J shed 5 bases, and the junction held 6 bases outside the gene matches. This CDR3 is 13 amino acids long. Germline V gene sequence: CDR1 SNHLY, CDR2 FYNNEI. DNA of the CDR3: TGTGCCAGCAGGACAGGGAGGGAGACTGAAGCTTTCTTT. The encoded protein is CASRTGRETEAFF.

The genes are TRBV20-1 and TRBJ1-2, with D tentatively TRBD1 (5 bases). V was cut by 6 bases and J by 5 bases, with 10 bases left in between. The CDR3 is 11 residues long. CDR1 and CDR2 from the germline V gene are DFQATT and SNEGSKA (reference sequence). The CDR3 sequence: CSAQGGYGYTF. The CDR3 DNA reads as TGCAGTGCGCAGGGTGGTTATGGCTACACCTTC.

This clonotype has at least ten counts. The chain is built from TRBV10-2 and TRBJ2-2; tentatively, D is TRBD1 or TRBD2 (5 bases each). The CDR3 runs to 14 residues. From germline, CDR1 is WSHSY and CDR2 SAAADI. V was clipped by 9 bases and J by 5 bases, with 16 bases between them. The CDR3 DNA reads TGCGCCAGTAGAAAGGGGTCGGGAACCGGGGAGCTGTTTTTT. Its translation is CASRKGSGTGELFF.

This clonotype showed up just a few times. The chain joins TRBV5-1 to TRBJ2-1, with D possibly TRBD1 on 6 matching bases. The CDR3 consists of 15 residues. Germline V CDR1 and CDR2: SGHRS, YFSETQ. Trimming shortened V by 0 bases and J by 3 bases, and 10 bases separated the two germline ends. CDR3 in DNA: TGCGCCAGCAGCTTGGGGGGACAAATCTACAATGAGCAGTTCTTC. Its translation: CASSLGGQIYNEQFF.

The table lists this clonotype with a few counts. The rearrangement joins TRBV21-1 to TRBJ2-7; the table gives TRBD2 as D, unverified against the DNA. TRBV21-1 is assigned pseudogene status. CDR3 size: 16 residues. Written as DNA, the CDR3 is TGTGCCAGCAGCAACCAGTGGGGACTAGCGACCTACGAGCAGTACGTC. This gives the protein CASSNQWGLATYEQYV.

This clonotype occurred a few times. This chain uses TRBV29-1 with TRBJ1-4; D is ambiguous. Germline lookup yields CDR1 SQVTM and CDR2 ANQGSEA. The CDR3 spans 13 residues. V was shortened by 6 bases and J by 0 bases, with 8 bases between the two germline ends. CDR3 protein: CSVAVATNEKLFF. The CDR3 DNA reads TGCAGCGTCGCAGTTGCAACTAATGAAAAACTGTTTTTT.

The CDR3 protein is CEGYGQGDTEAFF. CDR3 DNA: TGTGAAGGATATGGACAGGGTGACACTGAAGCTTTCTTT. This sequence joins TRBV6-5 and TRBJ1-1; 8 bases are shared with TRBD1. The CDR3 sequence is 13 residues long. Per the germline V gene, CDR1 is MNHEY and CDR2 is SVGAGI.

V gene TRBV7-8 combines with J gene TRBJ2-1; TRBD2 matches at 9 bases. J lost 4 bases, V lost 4 bases, and 5 bases had no gene match. Per the germline V gene, CDR1 is SGHVS and CDR2 is FQNEAQ. This CDR3 contains 15 residues. The CDR3 sequence: CASSSPGLAYNEQFF. The CDR3, as DNA: TGTGCCAGCAGCTCGCCGGGACTAGCATACAATGAGCAGTTCTTC.

The rearrangement links TRBV19 to TRBJ2-4; 8 bases map to TRBD1. The CDR3 runs 13 residues. The V gene end was trimmed by 9 bases and the J gene end by 8 bases; junction bases not matched to a gene: 9. The germline gives CDR1 LNHDA, CDR2 SQIVND (reference sequence). The CDR3 sequence: CASNRGRSDIQYF. The CDR3, as DNA: TGTGCCAGCAACAGGGGGAGATCCGACATTCAGTACTTC.

This clonotype appeared once. The chain recombines TRBV6-1 with TRBJ1-2; maybe TRBD1 (6 bases). V lost 2 bases, J lost 2 bases, and 15 bases lay in between. Germline CDR1 and CDR2: MNHNS and SASEGT. CDR3 length: 16 residues. The CDR3 bases are TGTGCCAGCAGTGAAAAAGGGGGAATGTGGAACTATGGCTACACCTTC. This encodes CASSEKGGMWNYGYTF.

This clonotype was recorded a few times. The chain has TRBV5-1 and TRBJ1-1; no definite D call. CDR1 SGHRS and CDR2 YFSETQ come from the germline V gene. This CDR3 spans 15 amino acids. Trimming took off 1 base at V and 4 bases at J, with 14 bases between the two ends. The CDR3 region is CASSLMGNSGTEAFF. CDR3 sequence (DNA): TGCGCCAGCAGCTTGATGGGGAATTCAGGCACTGAAGCTTTCTTT.

This clonotype showed up just a few times. This chain uses TRBV14 with TRBJ2-5; D call uncertain. V was trimmed by 0 bases and J by 5 bases, leaving 10 bases between them. Germline V lookup: CDR1 SGHDN, CDR2 FVKESK. This CDR3 is built from 14 residues. This CDR3 reads CASSQDLVGETQYF. In DNA, the CDR3 is TGTGCCAGCAGCCAAGACCTAGTAGGGGAGACCCAGTACTTC.